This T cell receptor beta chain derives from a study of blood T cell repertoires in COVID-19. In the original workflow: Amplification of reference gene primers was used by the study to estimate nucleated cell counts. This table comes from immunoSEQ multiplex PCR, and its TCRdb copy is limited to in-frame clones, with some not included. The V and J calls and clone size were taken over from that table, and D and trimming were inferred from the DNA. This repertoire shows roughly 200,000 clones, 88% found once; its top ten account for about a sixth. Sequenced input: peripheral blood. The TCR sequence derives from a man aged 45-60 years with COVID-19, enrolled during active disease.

The CDR3 loop reads CASRKNSGTFYNEQFF. The CDR3 DNA is TGTGCCAGCAGAAAAAATAGCGGAACCTTTTACAATGAGCAGTTCTTC. V is TRBV3-1 (or the pseudogene TRBV3-2) and J is TRBJ2-1; D may be TRBD2 (6 bases). Germline V gene data show CDR1 as LGHDT and CDR2 as YNNKEL (reference sequence). V lost 6 bases, J lost 4 bases, and 19 bases lay in between. CDR3 length: 16 amino acids.